This T cell receptor beta chain came from a study of beta chain features in type 1 diabetes. Study-wide findings and caveats: Reduced insertions and increased deletions marked VDJ junctions in type 1 diabetes patients. Moderate yet significant TCRB CDR3 shortening was seen in Type 1 diabetes patients in all four CD4+ subsets.

This clone was observed a handful of times. The antigen remains undetermined. CD4+ naive, central memory, regulatory and stem cell-like memory cells were sorted via CD45RO/CCR7/CD25/CD127/CD95/CD27. Expressed TCRB transcripts were sequenced after all isolated RNA was converted to cDNA. Average reads for naive, central memory and regulatory T cell samples were roughly 3.5 million. Clones were read by immunoSEQ multiplex PCR, and TCRdb kept only the in-frame ones, dropping some. This sample has hundreds of thousands of clones; around 15% occur once, and the top ten carry 0.04%. The sequence derives from a man aged 18 to 35 with type 1 diabetes. The source material was naive CD4+ T cells from blood.

In DNA, the CDR3 is TGTGCCAGCAGCTTAGTCTGGGAAACTAATGAAAAACTGTTTTTT. Protein product: CASSLVWETNEKLFF. This chain connects TRBV7-9 to TRBJ1-4, with D uncertain. V gave up 1 base and J gave up 1 base, with 7 bases separating them. Per germline, CDR1 SEHNR and CDR2 FQNEAQ (reference sequence). The CDR3 extends over 15 amino acids.